These 2 T cell receptor beta chains came from one sample sequenced in a study of T-cell memory formation after mild COVID-19. TCRdb itself ran the 5' RACE reads through MiXCR, one entry per CDR3 protein. The sample lists 300,000 to 400,000 distinct CDR3 sequences; around 15% were seen once. The sequenced sample consisted of PBMCs or a T cell subset sorted from them (not recorded which). These receptor sequences come from a man aged 18 to 29 who had mild COVID-19 (a few samples of this study predate the infection). Cell type and time point are not known.

The J gene is TRBJ1-1, the V gene TRBV4-2; D possibly corresponds to TRBD1 (6 bases). Trimming shortened V by 0 bases and J by 6 bases, and 11 bases separated the two germline ends. Germline CDR1 LGHNA, CDR2 YNFKEQ. The CDR3 is 14 amino acids. The CDR3 loop is CASSQETGLAEAFF. The DNA for the CDR3 is TGTGCCAGCAGCCAAGAAACAGGGCTGGCTGAAGCTTTCTTT.

The chain uses TRBV5-1 and TRBJ2-1; the match to TRBD2 covers 9 bases. V was clipped by 0 bases and J by 0 bases; unmatched bases: 7. Looked up from germline, CDR1 is SGHRS and CDR2 is YFSETQ. The CDR3 has 18 residues. For the CDR3, the DNA is TGCGCCAGCAGCTTGGAGAGCCTAGCGGGGATCTCCTACAATGAGCAGTTCTTC. Encoded protein: CASSLESLAGISYNEQFF.